One sample yielded the 30 T cell receptor beta chains listed below, sequenced in a study of vaccination and CD4 T cells after COVID-19. Antigen specificity for these receptors is unknown. Time point noted: late sampling 161 to 241 days after vaccination in a few convalescent patients. Treatment: approximately 9-day PBMC culture with coronavirus spike peptide pools or control peptides (ViraFEST assay). Oncomine TCR Beta short-read sequencing was applied to DNA from cultured CD4+ T cells. One entry per CDR3 protein results from TCRdb running MiXCR on the PCR reads. Of about 18,000 distinct CDR3 sequences listed, over 50% are singletons. The sequencing used CD4+ T cells from blood, cultured in vitro, collected about 7 months after SARS-CoV-2 vaccination. All receptors come from a human donor who had recovered from COVID-19.

V is TRBV7-8 and J is TRBJ2-7; 9 nucleotides match TRBD1. Germline assignment: CDR1 SGHVS and CDR2 FQNEAQ. This CDR3 contains 15 residues. After removal of 3 bases from V and 2 bases from J, the junction contained 5 bases not matched to a gene. DNA of the CDR3: TGTGCCAGCAGCTTTGACCGGGACAGGGCCTACGAGCAGTACTTC. This gives the protein CASSFDRDRAYEQYF.

This clonotype rates as medium-sized. This chain connects TRBV6-1 to TRBJ1-6; 11 bases match TRBD1. Trimming at V came to 4 bases and at J to 5 bases, leaving 4 bases not matched to a gene. The V gene's germline CDR1 is MNHNS and CDR2 SASEGT. This CDR3 contains 16 residues. Here the CDR3 reads CASSGGQGGHNSPLHF. The CDR3 nucleotides read TGTGCCAGCAGTGGGGGACAGGGGGGGCATAATTCACCCCTCCACTTT.

The V and J genes are TRBV20-1 and TRBJ2-1; D call uncertain. The CDR3 is 14 amino acids. The V end was cut by 0 bases, the J end by 6 bases, with 12 bases between. Germline lookup yields CDR1 DFQATT and CDR2 SNEGSKA (reference sequence). The chain's CDR3 is CSARDAKGGNEQFF. The CDR3, as DNA: TGCAGTGCTAGAGACGCGAAGGGTGGCAATGAGCAGTTCTTC.

This clonotype was counted between two and nine times. V and J are TRBV20-1 and TRBJ1-6; D ambiguous. The CDR3 is 14 amino acids. V dropped 7 bases and J dropped 9 bases, with 19 bases sitting between them. CDR1 is DFQATT and CDR2 is SNEGSKA in the germline V gene (reference sequence). DNA for the CDR3: TGCAGTGTAAGGAAGGACTCAGCGGGTTCACCCCTCCACTTT. It is translated as CSVRKDSAGSPLHF.

The J gene is TRBJ1-6, the V gene TRBV27; no reliable D call. The CDR3 spans 17 residues. Germline V gene lookup returns CDR1 MNHEY and CDR2 SMNVEV (reference sequence). Trimming cost V 0 bases and J 0 bases, with 9 bases left between them. CDR3 DNA: TGTGCCAGCAGTTTATCAGGGCTGAGCTCCTATAATTCACCCCTCCACTTT. It is translated as CASSLSGLSSYNSPLHF.

The chain is built from TRBV29-1 and TRBJ1-2, with 8 bases identical to TRBD1. The CDR3 contains 13 residues. V shed 6 bases, J shed 4 bases, and the junction held 7 bases outside the gene matches. Germline lookup yields CDR1 SQVTM and CDR2 ANQGSEA. CDR3 sequence reads: CSVLGQGLYGYTF. The CDR3 DNA follows: TGCAGCGTCCTAGGACAGGGCCTCTATGGCTACACCTTC.

This chain connects TRBV27 to TRBJ1-1, with D unclear. Trimming removed 3 bases from V and 1 base from J, with 18 bases in between. The CDR3 length is 17 residues. In germline, CDR1 is MNHEY, CDR2 SMNVEV (reference sequence). The CDR3 protein is CASSFSIDGGRNTEAFF. The CDR3 DNA reads TGTGCCAGCAGTTTCTCTATCGATGGAGGACGGAACACTGAAGCTTTCTTT.

V gene TRBV6-1 combines with J gene TRBJ1-5; D is unresolved. Trimming removed 5 bases at V and 5 bases at J, with 10 bases between. CDR1 is MNHNS, CDR2 SASEGT, per germline. The length of the CDR3 is 13 residues. The CDR3 region is CASSTTADQPQHF. Written as DNA, the CDR3 is TGTGCCAGCAGTACAACGGCGGATCAGCCCCAGCATTTT.

The J gene is TRBJ2-2, the V gene TRBV7-2; TRBD1 or TRBD2 may be the D gene (6 bases each). V was trimmed by 1 base and J by 3 bases, leaving 12 bases between them. CDR3 length: 16 amino acids. The germline CDR1 and CDR2 sequences are SGHTA and FQGNSA. In nucleotides, the CDR3 is TGTGCCAGCAGCTTAGTCGGGGGCAGGTACACCGGGGAGCTGTTTTTT. This translates into CASSLVGGRYTGELFF.

This clonotype was recorded a few times. V gene TRBV15 combines with J gene TRBJ2-1, with D uncertain. The CDR3 runs 16 residues. Germline CDR1 LNHNV, CDR2 YYDKDF (reference sequence). V lost 2 bases and J lost 2, with 13 bases in between. Here the CDR3 DNA reads TGTGCCACCAGCAGATCCTTGGGCGCCGCCTACAATGAGCAGTTCTTC. This gives the protein CATSRSLGAAYNEQFF.

The chain employs TRBV20-1 and TRBJ1-6; TRBD1 is a possible D gene (5 bases). Germline CDR1 is DFQATT and CDR2 is SNEGSKA (reference sequence). V was pared by 0 bases and J by 3 bases, with 12 bases between. This CDR3 comprises 16 residues. The CDR3 nucleotides read TGCAGTGCTAGAGATCGTAGGGGCGGCTATAATTCACCCCTCCACTTT. This sequence encodes CSARDRRGGYNSPLHF.

This clonotype is deemed medium-sized (0.01 to 0.1%). The chain uses TRBV24-1 and TRBJ1-1; D remains ambiguous. Germline CDR1 reads KGHDR; CDR2 reads SFDVKD. Trimming took 9 bases from V and 1 from J, leaving 11 bases between them. This CDR3 region has 13 residues. CDR3 sequence reads: CATSHQANTEAFF. The CDR3 DNA reads as TGTGCCACCTCACATCAGGCGAACACTGAAGCTTTCTTT.

This clonotype has a handful of counts. CDR3 sequence (DNA): TGTGCCAGCAGCTTAACTCCGGGACAGATCCATGGCTACACCTTC. As protein: CASSLTPGQIHGYTF. This chain joins TRBV7-3 and TRBJ1-2; 7 bases fit TRBD1. The CDR3 spans 15 residues. From germline, CDR1 is SGHTA and CDR2 FQGTGA. Germline trimming cut 0 bases from V and 6 bases from J; bases unmatched to any gene: 7.

The chain employs TRBV20-1 and TRBJ2-7; D is unclear. V lost 0 bases, J lost 3 bases, and 6 bases lay in between. The CDR3 loop spans 12 amino acids. Looked up from germline, CDR1 is DFQATT and CDR2 is SNEGSKA (reference sequence). CDR3 sequence: CSAREAGYEQYF. In DNA form, the CDR3 reads TGCAGTGCTAGAGAGGCAGGCTACGAGCAGTACTTC.

This chain uses TRBV30 with TRBJ2-7; D unresolved. V was trimmed by 3 bases and J by 0 bases, leaving 3 bases between them. This CDR3 is 11 amino acids long. From germline, CDR1 is GTSNPN and CDR2 SVGIG (reference sequence). DNA for the CDR3: TGTGCCTGGAGCCGCTCCTACGAGCAGTACTTC. It yields the protein CAWSRSYEQYF. The full variable domain, in which reference TRBV30 and TRBJ2-7 provide the parts outside the CDR3, is SQTIHQWPATLVQPVGSPLSLECTVEGTSNPNLYWYRQAAGRGLQLLFYSVGIGQISSEVPQNLSASRPQDRQFILSSKKLLLSDSGFYLCAWSRSYEQYFGPGTRLTVT.

The genes are TRBV6-5 and TRBJ1-5, with D maybe TRBD1 (6 bases). V gave up 4 bases and J gave up 7 bases, with 14 bases separating them. Germline V gives CDR1 MNHEY, CDR2 SVGAGI. The CDR3 extends over 14 amino acids. CDR3 protein: CASSLEQGWQPQHF. The CDR3 region has the DNA TGTGCCAGCAGTTTAGAACAGGGCTGGCAGCCCCAGCATTTT.

This chain uses TRBV6-2 or TRBV6-3 with TRBJ2-7; 9 positions match TRBD2. This CDR3 is built from 19 residues. J was trimmed by 2 bases and V by 8 bases; bases with no gene match: 22. CDR1 is MNHEY, CDR2 SVGEGT, per germline. The CDR3 sequence: CASASTFSGREGAPYEQYF. The DNA of the CDR3 is TGTGCCAGCGCATCAACCTTTAGCGGGAGAGAGGGGGCCCCCTACGAGCAGTACTTC.

The rearrangement joins TRBV15 to TRBJ2-3; tentatively, D is TRBD2 (5 bases). The V gene lost 0 bases and the J gene lost 1 base, with 11 bases spanning the gap. CDR1 and CDR2 from the germline V gene are LNHNV and YYDKDF (reference sequence). CDR3 length equals 16 residues. The CDR3 is CATSREVGARTDTQYF. CDR3 sequence (DNA): TGTGCCACCAGCAGAGAAGTGGGAGCCCGCACAGATACGCAGTATTTT.

This chain uses TRBV2 with TRBJ2-7, with D uncertain. The V end lost 6 bases, the J end lost 4 bases, and 7 bases lay between the germline ends. This CDR3 region has 11 residues. CDR1 and CDR2 from the germline V gene are SNHLY and FYNNEI. The CDR3 sequence: CASSDGYEQYF. In DNA, the CDR3 is TGTGCCAGCAGCGATGGTTACGAGCAGTACTTC.

This chain links TRBV20-1 with TRBJ1-5; maybe TRBD1 (5 bases). CDR1 is DFQATT, CDR2 SNEGSKA, per germline (reference sequence). V was pared by 1 base and J by 2 bases, with 9 bases between. The CDR3 covers 14 residues. CDR3 sequence: CSARVGGGNQPQHF. In DNA, the CDR3 is TGCAGTGCTAGAGTTGGAGGGGGCAATCAGCCCCAGCATTTT.

This clonotype has more than one count but fewer than ten. This chain connects TRBV10-3 to TRBJ1-2; a possible D gene is TRBD1 (5 bases). The CDR3 has 14 residues. Trimming stripped 3 bases from V and 7 bases from J, with 15 bases between. The germline V gene has CDR1 ENHRY and CDR2 SYGVKD. The CDR3 loop reads CAISDFVDRGGYTF. CDR3 bases: TGTGCCATCAGTGATTTTGTAGACAGAGGTGGCTACACCTTC.

This clonotype was observed once. The chain uses TRBV4-1 and TRBJ2-2; 12 bases map to TRBD2. Trimming cost V 5 bases and J 5 bases; bases outside gene matches: 21. CDR1 and CDR2 (germline): MGHRA, YSYEKL. This CDR3 comprises 21 residues. CDR3 residues: CASSIQTLTSGRGLGTGELFF. The CDR3 nucleotides read TGCGCCAGCAGCATTCAAACCTTGACTAGCGGGAGAGGGTTAGGAACCGGGGAGCTGTTTTTT.

The rearrangement links TRBV6-1 to TRBJ2-7; no clear D gene. CDR1 is MNHNS and CDR2 is SASEGT in the germline V gene. The V end lost 6 bases, the J end lost 5 bases, and 11 bases lay between the germline ends. This CDR3 region has 12 residues. The CDR3 reads CASREFSDEQYF. The CDR3 DNA sequence: TGTGCCAGCAGGGAATTTTCGGACGAGCAGTACTTC.

This chain joins TRBV12-3 or TRBV12-4 and TRBJ2-2, with D perhaps given as TRBD1 or TRBD2 (5 bases each). The CDR3 runs 14 residues. V gave up 7 bases and J gave up 3 bases, with 12 bases separating them. The CDR3: CASKWGLDTGELFF. CDR3 coding DNA: TGTGCCAGCAAATGGGGGTTAGACACCGGGGAGCTGTTTTTT.

CDR3 amino acids: CASSESAGTDTQYF. CDR3 in DNA: TGTGCCAGCAGTGAATCGGCAGGCACAGATACGCAGTATTTT. The V gene is TRBV6-1, the J gene TRBJ2-3, with D unclear. CDR3 length: 14 residues. V lost 2 bases and J 1 base, leaving 7 bases between the germline ends. Germline V gives CDR1 MNHNS, CDR2 SASEGT.

The chain joins TRBV19 to TRBJ2-2, with D perhaps matching TRBD1 (5 bases). CDR1 and CDR2 (germline): LNHDA, SQIVND (reference sequence). This CDR3 is built from 14 residues. The V end lost 6 bases, the J end lost 5 bases, and 13 bases lay between the germline ends. This CDR3 reads CASRDKQRTGELFF. CDR3 nucleotides: TGTGCCAGTAGGGACAAACAGCGAACCGGGGAGCTGTTTTTT.

V is TRBV6-2 or TRBV6-3 and J is TRBJ2-7; D might be TRBD1 or TRBD2, each matching 5 bases. Trimming shortened V by 6 bases and J by 3 bases, and 12 bases separated the two germline ends. From germline, CDR1 is MNHEY and CDR2 SVGEGT. The CDR3 consists of 13 residues. The CDR3 coding sequence is TGTGCCAGCAGAACCGGGACCTTCTACGAGCAGTACTTC. Residues: CASRTGTFYEQYF.

V and J are TRBV11-3 and TRBJ2-1; maybe TRBD2 (6 bases). V was cut by 7 bases and J by 6 bases, with 10 bases left in between. The CDR3 length is 12 residues. The V gene's germline CDR1 is SGHNT and CDR2 YENEEA. As DNA, the CDR3 is TGTGCCAGCACGGGCGGGACCAATGAGCAGTTCTTC. Amino acids: CASTGGTNEQFF.

This clonotype appeared once. Here the CDR3 DNA reads TGTGCCAGCAGCTTGGGGCTAGCGCAAGAGACCCAGTACTTC. It codes for CASSLGLAQETQYF. The chain has TRBV5-4 and TRBJ2-5, with TRBD2 as a possible D gene (6 bases). The germline gives CDR1 SGHNT, CDR2 YYREEE (reference sequence). This CDR3 comprises 14 residues. Trimming left V 0 bases short and J 2 bases short, with 8 bases between.

This clonotype was counted only a few times. The chain recombines TRBV25-1 with TRBJ2-3; the D gene is possibly TRBD1 (6 bases). Deletions cut 5 bases from V and 2 bases from J, with 23 bases between. Germline V lookup: CDR1 MGHDK, CDR2 SYGVNS. This CDR3 contains 18 residues. As DNA, the CDR3 is TGTGCCAGCAGTCGCTCTACCGCCTTAGGGGGATTCACAGATACGCAGTATTTT. It translates to CASSRSTALGGFTDTQYF.